The T cell receptor (beta chain) under discussion was sequenced for a study of T cells in localized non-small cell lung cancer. Study-level results: Adjacent lung exhibited a median of 57 among the 100 most abundant tumor clones.

V was trimmed by 3 bases and J by 0 bases, leaving 9 bases between them. Germline V lookup: CDR1 SGHRS, CDR2 YFSETQ. The CDR3 length is 14 residues. Data came from immunoSEQ multiplex PCR; TCRdb stores just in-frame clones and leaves some out. The sample shows 70,000 to 90,000 clones, 70% to 90% of them seen only once. In its sample, this clone was seen a few times. Antigen specificity is unknown. This sequence originates from an older female donor with stage I lung adenocarcinoma. The starting material was peripheral blood, obtained before any cancer treatment. The V call is TRBV5-1, the J call TRBJ1-2, with D possibly matching TRBD1 (5 bases). The CDR3 loop is CASSWDGTNYGYTF. The CDR3, as DNA: TGCGCCAGCAGCTGGGACGGTACTAACTATGGCTACACCTTC.